The clone carrying this T cell receptor (beta chain) was detected a few times. V dropped 5 bases and J dropped 4; count of bases not matched to a gene: 16. The CDR3 length is 17 residues. Germline CDR1 SGHTA, CDR2 FQGNSA. Together with a sample-barcoded 5' primer, a J-beta primer mix was included in a second PCR lasting about 6 to 11 cycles. TCRdb reprocessed the 5' RACE reads with MiXCR, giving one entry per CDR3 protein. The sample contains about 630,000 distinct CDR3 sequences, around 21% of which appear only once. This entry comes from a study of blood T cells in healthy people across ages. The rearrangement joins TRBV7-2 to TRBJ2-7; TRBD2 matches at 8 bases. This TCR was recovered from a man between 65 and 85 years old in good health. The sample was blood. CDR3 sequence (DNA): TGTGCCAGCAGCGAGCAGGTTTCTAAGCTAGCGGGTTACGAGCAGTACTTC. Its protein is CASSEQVSKLAGYEQYF.